There are a few counts of the clone carrying this TCR beta chain. As yet, its antigen is unknown. The CDR3 has 15 residues. A second PCR, run for about 7 to 11 cycles, used a sample-barcoded 5' primer plus a J-beta primer mix. One entry per CDR3 protein results from TCRdb running MiXCR on the 5' RACE reads. Found here are 600,000 to 850,000 distinct CDR3 sequences, roughly two fifths of them singletons; the top ten hold under 25%. This record belongs to a study of blood T cells in healthy people across ages. General study points: Naive and antigen-experienced cells were not separated, limiting conclusive comparison.

V and J are TRBV12-3 or TRBV12-4 and TRBJ2-4, with TRBD1 matching 9 bases. The DNA end is more similar to TRBJ2-5, so the J call may be wrong. The receptor was isolated from an older woman in good health. Sequencing was done on a sample of blood. The CDR3 spells CASSWTGEGGETQYF. As DNA, the CDR3 is TGTGCCAGCAGCTGGACAGGGGAAGGGGGAGAGACCCAGTACTTC.